This T cell receptor (beta chain) was sequenced during a study of blood T cell repertoires in COVID-19. Authors' data handling: Amplification of reference gene primers provided the estimated nucleated cell counts. Sequencing was performed with immunoSEQ multiplex PCR; in TCRdb, only in-frame clones are kept and a portion is missing. V and J calls and clone size are copied from that table; D and trimming were computed from the DNA. The data show about 210,000 clones, roughly four fifths seen once. Trimming took 3 bases from V and 4 from J, leaving 6 bases between them. CDR3 length equals 12 residues. The chain has TRBV12-3 or TRBV12-4 and TRBJ1-1; no clear D. Sample: peripheral blood. The clonotype was recovered from a woman aged 40-49 years with acute or convalescent COVID-19. The CDR3 DNA follows: TGTGCCAGCAGTTTTTCCTCCACTGAAGCTTTCTTT. Amino acid sequence: CASSFSSTEAFF.